The 2 T cell receptor beta chains below were found in one sample sequenced in a study of cytomegalovirus exposure and HLA in healthy donors (dated 2017 in TCRdb). The library was made by the immunoSEQ multiplex PCR assay. For the multiplex PCR, a mixture combining 60 forward primers for TCR Vbeta segments and 13 reverse primers for TCR Jbeta segments was used. TCRdb limited this immuneACCESS table to in-frame rearrangements with V and J called. A share of clones is missing; checked studies link under half to unresolved V genes, and the rest is unexplained. This sample holds around 110,000 clones; roughly 69% were observed only once. Of the sample, 2.2% is held by the ten largest clones. Source material: PBMCs. The receptors were gathered from a woman aged 25 to 39 in good health and CMV-seronegative.

This chain links TRBV19 with TRBJ2-1; 11 bases map to TRBD2. Unmatched junction bases numbered 5, after V lost 6 bases and J lost 4 bases. The CDR3 runs 15 residues. Germline CDR1 LNHDA, CDR2 SQIVND (reference sequence). The CDR3, as DNA: TGTGCCAGTAGGGCGACTAGCGGGGTTTACAATGAGCAGTTCTTC. Its translation: CASRATSGVYNEQFF.

The chain has TRBV7-2 and TRBJ2-3; D perhaps matches TRBD2 (6 bases). CDR3 size: 14 residues. V lost 3 bases to trimming and J lost 6 bases, with 13 bases between them. Germline V gene data show CDR1 as SGHTA and CDR2 as FQGNSA. The CDR3 nucleotides read TGTGCCAGCAGCTTCACCCGGACTACCGATACGCAGTATTTT. This gives the protein CASSFTRTTDTQYF. Drawing the rest from reference TRBV7-2 and TRBJ2-3, the complete variable domain is GAGVSQSPSNKVTEKGKDVELRCDPISGHTALYWYRQSLGQGLEFLIYFQGNSAPDKSGLPSDRFSAERTGGSVSTLTIQRTQQEDSAVYLCASSFTRTTDTQYFGPGTRLTVL.